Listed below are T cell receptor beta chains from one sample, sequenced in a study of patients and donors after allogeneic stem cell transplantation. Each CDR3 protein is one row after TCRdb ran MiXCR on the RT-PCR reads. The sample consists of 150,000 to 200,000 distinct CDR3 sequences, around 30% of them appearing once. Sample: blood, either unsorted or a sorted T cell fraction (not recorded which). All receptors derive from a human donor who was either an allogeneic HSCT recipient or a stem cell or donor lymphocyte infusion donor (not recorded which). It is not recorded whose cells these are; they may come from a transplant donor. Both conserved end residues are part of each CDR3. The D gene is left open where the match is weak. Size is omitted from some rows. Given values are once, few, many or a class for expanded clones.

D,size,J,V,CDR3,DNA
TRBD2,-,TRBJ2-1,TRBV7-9,CASSLVLAEADEQFF,TGTGCCAGCAGCTTAGTCCTAGCGGAGGCTGATGAGCAGTTCTTC
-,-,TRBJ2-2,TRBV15,CATSRDGGFSHTGELFF,TGTGCCACCAGCAGAGATGGGGGATTCTCTCACACCGGGGAGCTGTTTTTT
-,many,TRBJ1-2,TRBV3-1,CASSQEALWGYTF,TGTGCCAGCAGCCAAGAGGCCTTATGGGGCTACACCTTC
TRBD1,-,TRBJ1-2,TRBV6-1,CASKGTGDGYTF,TGTGCCAGCAAGGGGACAGGGGATGGCTACACCTTC
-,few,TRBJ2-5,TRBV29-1,CSTRGRTVETQYF,TGCAGCACCCGGGGGAGGACGGTAGAGACCCAGTACTTC
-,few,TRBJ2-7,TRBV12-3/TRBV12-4,CASSFAASYEQYF,TGTGCCAGCAGTTTCGCGGCATCCTACGAGCAGTACTTC
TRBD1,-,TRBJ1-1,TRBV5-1,CASSTGQVLNTEAFF,TGCGCCAGCAGCACCGGACAGGTTTTGAACACTGAAGCTTTCTTT
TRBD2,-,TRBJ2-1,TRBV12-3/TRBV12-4,CASSLILAGTYNEQFF,TGTGCCAGCAGTTTAATCCTAGCGGGGACCTACAATGAGCAGTTCTTC
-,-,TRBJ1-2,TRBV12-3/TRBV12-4,CASSPVAGSNYGYTF,TGTGCCAGCAGTCCAGTCGCCGGTTCTAACTATGGCTACACCTTC
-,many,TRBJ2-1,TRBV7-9,CASSLRGLRNEQFF,TGTGCCAGCAGCTTACGGGGCCTCCGTAATGAGCAGTTCTTC
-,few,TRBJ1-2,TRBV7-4,CASSGLQGNRYGYTF,TGTGCCAGCAGCGGCCTGCAGGGGAACCGTTATGGCTACACCTTC
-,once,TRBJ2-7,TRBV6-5,CASSYTTTGNTHYEQYF,TGTGCCAGCAGTTACACCACCACAGGGAATACCCACTACGAGCAGTACTTC
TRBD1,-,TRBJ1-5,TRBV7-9,CASSGQGWSNQPQHF,TGTGCCAGCAGCGGACAGGGTTGGAGCAATCAGCCCCAGCATTTT
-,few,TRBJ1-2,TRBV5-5,CASSPEWAGGYTF,TGTGCCAGCAGCCCTGAGTGGGCGGGGGGCTACACCTTC
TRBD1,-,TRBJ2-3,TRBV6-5,CASSYSTGGGGTDTQYF,TGTGCCAGCAGTTACTCGACAGGGGGCGGGGGCACAGATACGCAGTATTTT
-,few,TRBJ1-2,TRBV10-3,CAISESEIVYGYTF,TGTGCCATCAGTGAGTCTGAAATTGTGTATGGCTACACCTTC
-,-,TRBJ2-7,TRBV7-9,CASSDTGSSYEQYF,TGTGCCAGCAGCGATACAGGGTCCTCCTACGAGCAGTACTTC
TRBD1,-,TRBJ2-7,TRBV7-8,CASSLLRRQGAEQYF,TGTGCCAGCAGCTTACTCCGCCGACAGGGGGCCGAGCAGTACTTC
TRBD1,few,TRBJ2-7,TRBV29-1,CSVSDRVEQYF,TGCAGCGTCTCAGACAGGGTCGAGCAGTACTTC
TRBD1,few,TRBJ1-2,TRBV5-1,CASSLTQGARGYTF,TGCGCCAGCAGCTTGACCCAGGGGGCTAGAGGCTACACCTTC
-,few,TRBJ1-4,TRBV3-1,CASSQDVEVAEKLFF,TGTGCCAGCAGCCAAGACGTAGAGGTTGCAGAAAAACTGTTTTTT
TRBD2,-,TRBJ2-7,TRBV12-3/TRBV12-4,CASTGPGGEQYF,TGTGCCAGCACCGGCCCCGGGGGGGAGCAGTACTTC
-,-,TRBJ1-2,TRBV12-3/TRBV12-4,CASSRDKVYGYTF,TGTGCCAGCAGTCGGGACAAGGTCTATGGCTACACCTTC
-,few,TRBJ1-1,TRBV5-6,CASSGRVTEAFF,TGTGCCAGCAGCGGTAGGGTGACTGAAGCTTTCTTT
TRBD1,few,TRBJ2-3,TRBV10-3,CAISASGTGNVDF,TGTGCCATCAGTGCCTCCGGGACAGGGAATGTGGATTTT
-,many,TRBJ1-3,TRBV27,CASSLSLGSGNTIYF,TGTGCCAGCAGTTTATCCCTGGGTTCTGGAAACACCATATATTTT
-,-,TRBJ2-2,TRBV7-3,CASRLDLETGELFF,TGTGCCAGCAGACTAGACCTAGAAACCGGGGAGCTGTTTTTT
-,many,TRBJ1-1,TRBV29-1,CSVSGQMNTEAFF,TGCAGCGTTTCGGGGCAGATGAACACTGAAGCTTTCTTT
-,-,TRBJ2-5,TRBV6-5,CASRYQETQYF,TGTGCCAGCAGGTACCAAGAGACCCAGTACTTC
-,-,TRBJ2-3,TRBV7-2,CASSFTGRGQYF,TGTGCCAGCAGCTTCACCGGACGGGGGCAGTATTTT
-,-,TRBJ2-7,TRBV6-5,CASSYSEIPYEQYF,TGTGCCAGCAGTTACTCGGAAATCCCCTACGAGCAGTACTTC
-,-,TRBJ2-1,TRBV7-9,CASSQLASSYNEQFF,TGTGCCAGCAGCCAACTAGCCTCCTCCTACAATGAGCAGTTCTTC
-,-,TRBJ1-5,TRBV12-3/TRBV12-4,CASRRGNQPQHF,TGTGCCAGCAGGCGCGGAAATCAGCCCCAGCATTTT
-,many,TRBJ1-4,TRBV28,CASRTAVDEKLFF,TGTGCCAGCAGGACGGCGGTCGACGAAAAACTGTTTTTT
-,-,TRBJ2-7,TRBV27,CASSFRRGEQYF,TGTGCCAGCAGTTTTCGCAGGGGCGAGCAGTACTTC
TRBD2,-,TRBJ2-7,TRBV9,CASSVGMGGRDPYEQYF,TGTGCCAGCAGCGTAGGTATGGGCGGGAGAGACCCCTACGAGCAGTACTTC
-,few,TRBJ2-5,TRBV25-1,CASSDRGVGETQYF,TGTGCCAGCAGTGATCGAGGGGTTGGGGAGACCCAGTACTTC
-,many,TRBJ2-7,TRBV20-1,CSAIGTLNPYEQYF,TGCAGTGCTATCGGGACCCTCAACCCCTACGAGCAGTACTTC
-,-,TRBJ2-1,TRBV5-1,CASSLIEGENEQFF,TGCGCCAGCAGCTTAATCGAGGGAGAGAATGAGCAGTTCTTC
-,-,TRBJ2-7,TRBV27,CASSFTGLRGYEQYF,TGTGCCAGCAGTTTTACGGGGTTGAGGGGCTACGAGCAGTACTTC
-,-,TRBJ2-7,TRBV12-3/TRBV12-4,CASSLVGLWEQYF,TGTGCCAGCAGTTTAGTGGGGCTCTGGGAGCAGTACTTC
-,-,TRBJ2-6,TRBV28,CASSSASGANVLTF,TGTGCCAGCAGTTCAGCCTCTGGGGCCAACGTCCTGACTTTC
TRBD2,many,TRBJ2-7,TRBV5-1,CASSLGSSGSGEQYF,TGCGCCAGCAGCTTGGGGTCTAGCGGGAGCGGAGAGCAGTACTTC
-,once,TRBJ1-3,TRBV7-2,CASIQGTGNTIYF,TGTGCCAGCATACAGGGAACTGGAAACACCATATATTTT
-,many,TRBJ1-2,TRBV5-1,CASSLAGLNYGYTF,TGCGCCAGCAGCTTGGCGGGGCTGAACTATGGCTACACCTTC
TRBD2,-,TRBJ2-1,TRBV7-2,CASSWGLAGVYEQFF,TGTGCCAGCAGCTGGGGACTAGCGGGAGTGTATGAGCAGTTCTTC
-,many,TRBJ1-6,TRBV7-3,CASSLGSYNSPLHF,TGTGCCAGCAGCTTGGGCTCCTATAATTCACCCCTCCACTTT
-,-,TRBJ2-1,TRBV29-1,CSESRGVYNEQFF,TGCAGCGAGAGCAGGGGGGTCTACAATGAGCAGTTCTTC
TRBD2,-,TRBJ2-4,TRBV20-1,CSARGGGIAKNIQYF,TGCAGTGCTAGAGGGGGAGGGATAGCCAAAAACATTCAGTACTTC
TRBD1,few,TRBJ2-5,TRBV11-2,CASSLGPTGGFETQYF,TGTGCCAGCAGCTTAGGGCCGACAGGGGGCTTTGAGACCCAGTACTTC
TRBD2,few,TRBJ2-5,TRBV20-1,CSARTSGTARETQYF,TGCAGTGCTAGAACTAGCGGGACTGCTCGAGAGACCCAGTACTTC
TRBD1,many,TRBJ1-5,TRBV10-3,CAIRGTGGNQPQHF,TGTGCCATCAGAGGGACAGGGGGAAATCAGCCCCAGCATTTT
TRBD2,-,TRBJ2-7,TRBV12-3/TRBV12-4,CASSLAGTSGSYEQYF,TGTGCCAGCAGTTTAGCTGGGACTAGCGGGAGTTACGAGCAGTACTTC
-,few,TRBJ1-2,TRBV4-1,CASSQESANYGYTF,TGCGCCAGCAGCCAAGAATCAGCTAACTATGGCTACACCTTC